This TCR beta chain is from a study of OX40 agonist ivuxolimab in advanced cancers. Produced via immunoSEQ multiplex PCR; TCRdb's table is partial and in-frame only. The sample holds nearly 85,000 clones, roughly 80% seen once. Sequencing was performed on CD4+ or CD8+ T cells sorted from blood, taken in a trial of the OX40 agonist ivuxolimab. The sequence was collected from an adult with an advanced solid tumor such as melanoma, head and neck, liver or kidney cancer.

Here the CDR3 DNA reads TGTGCCAGCAGCACCTACAGGGACTCGGGCTACACCTTC. It translates to CASSTYRDSGYTF. V and J are TRBV7-2 and TRBJ1-2; perhaps TRBD1 as D (6 bases). Germline CDR1 reads SGHTA; CDR2 reads FQGNSA. The CDR3 runs 13 residues. The germline V and J ends were trimmed by 5 bases and 8 bases, with 15 bases remaining between them.